These 19 T cell receptor beta chains share one sample of origin, sequenced in a study of T cells in Graves' hyperthyroidism and ophthalmopathy. TCR beta CDR3 sequences were amplified from RNA transcripts. The HTBI set primed first-round TCR CDR3 RT-PCR. TCRdb re-derived calls from the multiplex PCR reads in MiXCR, one entry per CDR3 protein. The profile shows about half a million distinct CDR3 sequences, 15% to 20% of them singletons. The sequencing input was blood. Every receptor here comes from a man aged 35-49 years with Graves' ophthalmopathy.

This clonotype was counted ten times or more. This chain connects TRBV6-1 to TRBJ2-7, with D possibly TRBD1 on 5 matching bases. The germline CDR1 and CDR2 sequences are MNHNS and SASEGT. The length of the CDR3 is 12 residues. The V end lost 7 bases, the J end lost 3 bases, and 10 bases lay between the germline ends. CDR3 sequence: CASKARDYEQYF. The CDR3 nucleotides are TGTGCCAGCAAAGCCAGGGACTACGAGCAGTACTTC.

This clonotype has just a few counts. The V gene is TRBV12-3 or TRBV12-4, the J gene TRBJ2-1; a possible D gene is TRBD1 (6 bases). V was trimmed by 2 bases and J by 6 bases, leaving 11 bases between them. This CDR3 has 14 residues. DNA for the CDR3: TGTGCCAGCAGTTTATCAGGGGCACGCAATGAGCAGTTCTTC. Translating gives CASSLSGARNEQFF.

At least ten counts were recorded for this clonotype. This chain connects TRBV2 to TRBJ2-5, with D possibly matching TRBD1 (6 bases). Trimming left V 6 bases short and J 0 bases short, with 11 bases between. Germline CDR1 SNHLY, CDR2 FYNNEI. CDR3 length: 14 residues. CDR3 in DNA: TGTGCCAGCAGGCCCGGGACATACCAAGAGACCCAGTACTTC. Translating gives CASRPGTYQETQYF.

This clonotype was observed at least ten times. This chain joins TRBV20-1 and TRBJ2-3; D remains unclear. Trimming stripped 1 base from V and 0 bases from J, with 5 bases between. The CDR3 runs 13 residues. Germline CDR1 and CDR2: DFQATT and SNEGSKA (reference sequence). CDR3: CSARVGSTDTQYF. CDR3 nucleotide sequence: TGCAGTGCTAGAGTGGGGAGCACAGATACGCAGTATTTT.

This chain connects TRBV7-3 to TRBJ2-1; D is unclear. The CDR3 is made up of 13 amino acids. CDR1 and CDR2 from the germline V gene are SGHTA and FQGTGA. The V end was cut by 3 bases, the J end by 5 bases, with 8 bases between. CDR3 DNA sequence: TGTGCCAGCAGCTTGAGTACCGACAATGAGCAGTTCTTC. This translates into CASSLSTDNEQFF.

This clonotype showed up just a few times. Here the CDR3 DNA reads TGTGCCACCAGTGAGCAGGGCTCCTACAATGAGCAGTTCTTC. Its translation is CATSEQGSYNEQFF. The chain uses TRBV24-1 and TRBJ2-1; tentative D call: TRBD1 (5 bases). Trimming left V 4 bases short and J 0 bases short, with 6 bases between. The CDR3 loop spans 14 amino acids. The germline V gene encodes CDR1 KGHDR and CDR2 SFDVKD.

This clonotype was recorded many times. The chain is built from TRBV20-1 and TRBJ2-3, with D perhaps being TRBD1 or TRBD2 (7 bases each). Germline values: CDR1 DFQATT, CDR2 SNEGSKA (reference sequence). This CDR3 contains 13 residues. Trimming pared 5 bases from V and 5 bases from J, leaving 14 bases between. CDR3 residues: CSASQGGEDTQYF. DNA of the CDR3: TGCAGTGCTTCTCAGGGGGGGGAAGATACGCAGTATTTT.

This clonotype was counted ten times or more. The rearrangement uses TRBV7-3 and TRBJ1-1; no reliable D call. Trimming removed 4 bases at V and 11 bases at J, with 14 bases between. The length of the CDR3 is 12 residues. In germline, CDR1 is SGHTA, CDR2 FQGTGA. The CDR3 bases are TGTGCCAGCAGCTCTAACGGGGAGGTGGCTTTCTTT. Translation gives CASSSNGEVAFF.

A note on this clonotype: Here the CDR3 omits its conserved ending phenylalanine or tryptophan, so a read error is the likely source. V gene TRBV7-9 combines with J gene TRBJ2-5; 9 positions agree with TRBD1. The germline V gene encodes CDR1 SEHNR and CDR2 FQNEAQ (reference sequence). The V gene end was trimmed by 2 bases and the J gene end by 4 bases; junction bases not matched to a gene: 2. This CDR3 comprises 14 residues. CDR3: CASSLTGGRETQYL. CDR3 coding DNA: TGTGCCAGCAGCTTAACAGGGGGCAGAGAGACCCAGTACCTC.

This sequence joins TRBV29-1 and TRBJ2-3; TRBD2 is a possible D gene (6 bases). Germline CDR1 and CDR2: SQVTM and ANQGSEA. The CDR3 runs to 11 residues. The ends were cut back, 8 bases at V and 11 bases at J, with 17 bases in the middle. The chain's CDR3 is CSSGRGSGQYF. Here the CDR3 DNA reads TGCAGCAGTGGGCGGGGTTCGGGGCAGTATTTT.

The chain employs TRBV19 and TRBJ2-7; 10 bases map to TRBD2. This CDR3 has 14 amino acids. Trimming at V came to 7 bases and at J to 2 bases, leaving 5 bases not matched to a gene. Germline CDR1 LNHDA, CDR2 SQIVND (reference sequence). CDR3 DNA: TGTGCCAGTACCTCAGCGGGAGGGCCCTACGAGCAGTACTTC. Translation: CASTSAGGPYEQYF.

The rearrangement uses TRBV6-1 and TRBJ2-1, with D uncertain. V was shortened by 4 bases and J by 0 bases, with 13 bases between the two germline ends. The CDR3 contains 16 residues. The germline gives CDR1 MNHNS, CDR2 SASEGT. The DNA for the CDR3 is TGTGCCAGCAGTGTAGCAGGATACAGCTCCTACAATGAGCAGTTCTTC. Protein sequence: CASSVAGYSSYNEQFF.

There are many counts of this clonotype. The chain is built from TRBV7-2 and TRBJ2-7; D is perhaps TRBD1 or TRBD2 (6 bases each). The V gene lost 1 base and the J gene lost 3 bases, with 13 bases spanning the gap. CDR1 and CDR2 (germline): SGHTA, FQGNSA. The CDR3 runs to 15 residues. Here the CDR3 DNA reads TGTGCCAGCAGCTTAGAGGGGGGAGAGGGCTACGAGCAGTACTTC. This translates into CASSLEGGEGYEQYF.

This clonotype was seen more than once but under ten times. The chain couples TRBV18 to TRBJ2-5, with D maybe TRBD2 (6 bases). The CDR3 has 14 residues. CDR1 and CDR2 from the germline V gene are KGHSH and LQKENI. V was clipped by 1 base and J by 4 bases, with 10 bases between them. The CDR3 DNA reads as TGTGCCAGCTCACCACTGGCGGGGTCAGAGACCCAGTACTTC. Protein sequence: CASSPLAGSETQYF.

This clonotype was observed a handful of times. The chain links TRBV5-1 to TRBJ2-3; 7 nucleotides agree with TRBD1. The CDR3 loop spans 16 amino acids. Losses at the gene ends were 2 bases for V and 1 base for J; bases not matched to a gene: 7. Germline V lookup: CDR1 SGHRS, CDR2 YFSETQ. The CDR3 spells CASSLRSTGGTDTQYF. The CDR3 DNA sequence: TGCGCCAGCAGCTTAAGGAGCACAGGGGGCACAGATACGCAGTATTTT.

J is TRBJ2-7 and V is TRBV5-4; D might be TRBD1 (5 bases). V dropped 4 bases and J dropped 6 bases, with 14 bases sitting between them. The CDR3 is 13 residues long. Germline V lookup: CDR1 SGHNT, CDR2 YYREEE (reference sequence). CDR3 DNA: TGTGCCAGCAGCATGACAGCTTCGCGCGAGCAGTACTTC. It translates to CASSMTASREQYF.

This clonotype was seen only a few times. This chain links TRBV7-6 with TRBJ2-1; D may be TRBD2 (5 bases). Germline lookup yields CDR1 SGHVS and CDR2 FNYEAQ. There are 16 residues in the CDR3. Trimming removed 0 bases from V and 6 bases from J, with 15 bases in between. This CDR3 is CASSLAPGKKGNEQFF. In DNA, the CDR3 is TGTGCCAGCAGCTTAGCCCCGGGAAAAAAGGGCAATGAGCAGTTCTTC.

This clonotype was seen a few times. The chain employs TRBV2 and TRBJ1-6, with D hard to call. This CDR3 has 14 amino acids. Looked up from germline, CDR1 is SNHLY and CDR2 is FYNNEI. V lost 6 bases to trimming and J lost 6 bases, with 12 bases between them. This CDR3 is CASSRMKVNSPLHF. In nucleotides, the CDR3 is TGTGCCAGCAGCAGGATGAAGGTTAATTCACCCCTCCACTTT.

This clonotype was picked up many times. This chain links TRBV6-2 or TRBV6-3 with TRBJ2-5; D is ambiguous. The CDR3 has 13 amino acids. V lost 6 bases and J 8 bases, leaving 16 bases between the germline ends. Per the germline V gene, CDR1 is MNHEY and CDR2 is SVGEGT. The CDR3 is CASRRDGSGTQYF. CDR3 in DNA: TGTGCCAGCAGGAGAGACGGATCTGGAACCCAGTACTTC.